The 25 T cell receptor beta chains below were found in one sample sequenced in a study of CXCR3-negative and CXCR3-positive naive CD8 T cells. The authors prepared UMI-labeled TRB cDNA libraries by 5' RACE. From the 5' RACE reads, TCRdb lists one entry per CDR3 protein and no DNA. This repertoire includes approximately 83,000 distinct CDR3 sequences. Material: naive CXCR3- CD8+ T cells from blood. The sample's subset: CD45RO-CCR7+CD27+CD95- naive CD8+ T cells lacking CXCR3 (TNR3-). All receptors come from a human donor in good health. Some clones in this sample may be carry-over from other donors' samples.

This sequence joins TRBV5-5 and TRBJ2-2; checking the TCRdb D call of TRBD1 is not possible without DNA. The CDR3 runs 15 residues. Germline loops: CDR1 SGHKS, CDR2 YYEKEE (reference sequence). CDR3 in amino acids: CASSSGDRNTGELFF. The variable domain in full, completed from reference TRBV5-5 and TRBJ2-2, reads DAGVTQSPTHLIKTRGQQVTLRCSPISGHKSVSWYQQVLGQGPQFIFQYYEKEERGRGNFPDRFSARQFPNYSSELNVNALLLGDSALYLCASSSGDRNTGELFFGEGSRLTVL.

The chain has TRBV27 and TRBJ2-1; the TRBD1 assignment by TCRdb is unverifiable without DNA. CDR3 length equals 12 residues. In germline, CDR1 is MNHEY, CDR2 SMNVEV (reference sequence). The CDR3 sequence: CASSTGARGQFF.

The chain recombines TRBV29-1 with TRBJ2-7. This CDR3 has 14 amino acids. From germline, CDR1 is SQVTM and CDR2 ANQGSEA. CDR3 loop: CSVVGSLGSYEQYF.

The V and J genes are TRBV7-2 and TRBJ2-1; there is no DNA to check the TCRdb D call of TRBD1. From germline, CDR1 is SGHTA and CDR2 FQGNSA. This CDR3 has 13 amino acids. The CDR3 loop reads CASSPFRVGEQFF.

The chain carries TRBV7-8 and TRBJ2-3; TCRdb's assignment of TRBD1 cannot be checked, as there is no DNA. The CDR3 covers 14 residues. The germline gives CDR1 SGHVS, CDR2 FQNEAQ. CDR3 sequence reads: CASSPDPGTDTQYF.

This CDR3 reads CSARGRSRNTEAFF. The genes are TRBV20-1 and TRBJ1-1; TCRdb lists TRBD1, though no DNA is available to test this call. Looked up from germline, CDR1 is DFQATT and CDR2 is SNEGSKA (reference sequence). CDR3 length equals 14 residues.

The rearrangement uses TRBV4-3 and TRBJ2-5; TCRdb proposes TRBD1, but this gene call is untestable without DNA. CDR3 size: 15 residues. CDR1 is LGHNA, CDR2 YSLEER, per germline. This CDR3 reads CASSPGTGGEETQYF.

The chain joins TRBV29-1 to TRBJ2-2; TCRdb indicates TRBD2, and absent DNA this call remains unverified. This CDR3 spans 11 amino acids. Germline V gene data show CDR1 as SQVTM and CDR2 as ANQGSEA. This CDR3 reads CSVAGGPELFF.

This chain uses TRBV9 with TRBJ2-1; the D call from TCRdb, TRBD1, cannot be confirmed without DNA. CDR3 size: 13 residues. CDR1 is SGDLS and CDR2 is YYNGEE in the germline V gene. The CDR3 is CASSGGQTNEQFF.

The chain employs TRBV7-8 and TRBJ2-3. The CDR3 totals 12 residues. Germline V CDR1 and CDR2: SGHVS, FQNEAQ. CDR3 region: CASSLGTDTQYF.

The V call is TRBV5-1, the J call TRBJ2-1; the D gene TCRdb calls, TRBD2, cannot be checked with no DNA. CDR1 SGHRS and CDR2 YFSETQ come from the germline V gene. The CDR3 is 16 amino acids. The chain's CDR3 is CASSPPLAGGYDEQFF.

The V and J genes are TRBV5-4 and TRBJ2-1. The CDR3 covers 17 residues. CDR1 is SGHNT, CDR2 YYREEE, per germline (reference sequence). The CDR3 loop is CASSRRDLPKHSNEQFF.

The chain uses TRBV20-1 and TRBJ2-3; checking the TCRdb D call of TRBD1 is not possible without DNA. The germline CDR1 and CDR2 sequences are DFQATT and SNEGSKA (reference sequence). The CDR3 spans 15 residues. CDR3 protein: CSARDPGGHTDTQYF.

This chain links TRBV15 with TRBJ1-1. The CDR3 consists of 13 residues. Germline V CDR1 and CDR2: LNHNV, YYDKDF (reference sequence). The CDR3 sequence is CATQAPQNTEAFF.

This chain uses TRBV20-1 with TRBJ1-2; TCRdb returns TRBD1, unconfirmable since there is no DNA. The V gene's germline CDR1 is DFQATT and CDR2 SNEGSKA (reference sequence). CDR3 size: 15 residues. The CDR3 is CSARDGISGSYGYTF.

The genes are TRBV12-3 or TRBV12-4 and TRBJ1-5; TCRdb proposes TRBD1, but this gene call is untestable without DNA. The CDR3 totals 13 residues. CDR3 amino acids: CASSPAGNQPQHF.

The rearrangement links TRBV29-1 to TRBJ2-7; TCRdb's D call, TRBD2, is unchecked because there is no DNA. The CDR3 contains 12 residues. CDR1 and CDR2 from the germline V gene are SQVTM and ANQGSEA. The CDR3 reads CSVEDLRAEQYF.

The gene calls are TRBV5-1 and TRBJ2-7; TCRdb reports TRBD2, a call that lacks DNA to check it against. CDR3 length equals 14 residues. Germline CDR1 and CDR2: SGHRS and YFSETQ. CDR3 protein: CASSPQAGRNEQYF.

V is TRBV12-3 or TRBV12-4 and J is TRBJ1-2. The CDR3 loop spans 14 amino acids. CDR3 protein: CASSLGVTNYGYTF.

CDR3 protein: CASSYRSGTPLSGANVLTF. The genes are TRBV12-3 or TRBV12-4 and TRBJ2-6; TCRdb proposes TRBD1, but this gene call is untestable without DNA. This CDR3 has 19 amino acids.

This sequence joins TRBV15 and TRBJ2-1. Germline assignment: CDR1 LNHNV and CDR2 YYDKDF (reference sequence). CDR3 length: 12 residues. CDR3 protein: CATSRDLEKTFF.

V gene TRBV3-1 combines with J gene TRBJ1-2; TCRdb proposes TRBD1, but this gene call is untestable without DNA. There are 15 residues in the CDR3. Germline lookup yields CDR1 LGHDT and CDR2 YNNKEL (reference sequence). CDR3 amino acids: CASSQETGGFYGYTF.

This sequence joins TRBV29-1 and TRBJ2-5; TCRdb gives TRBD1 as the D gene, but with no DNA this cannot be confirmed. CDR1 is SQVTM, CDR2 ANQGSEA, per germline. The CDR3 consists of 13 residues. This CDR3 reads CSIPGQGVETQYF.

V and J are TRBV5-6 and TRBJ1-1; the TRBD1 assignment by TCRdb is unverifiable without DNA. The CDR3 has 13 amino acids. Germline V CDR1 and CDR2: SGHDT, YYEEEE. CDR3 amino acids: CASSFDRIPEAFF.

CDR3 region: CASSKLAGGRVTGELFF. The V gene is TRBV11-2, the J gene TRBJ2-2; TCRdb names TRBD2, which stays unverified in the absence of DNA. This CDR3 spans 17 amino acids. Germline V gene lookup returns CDR1 SGHAT and CDR2 FQNNGV.